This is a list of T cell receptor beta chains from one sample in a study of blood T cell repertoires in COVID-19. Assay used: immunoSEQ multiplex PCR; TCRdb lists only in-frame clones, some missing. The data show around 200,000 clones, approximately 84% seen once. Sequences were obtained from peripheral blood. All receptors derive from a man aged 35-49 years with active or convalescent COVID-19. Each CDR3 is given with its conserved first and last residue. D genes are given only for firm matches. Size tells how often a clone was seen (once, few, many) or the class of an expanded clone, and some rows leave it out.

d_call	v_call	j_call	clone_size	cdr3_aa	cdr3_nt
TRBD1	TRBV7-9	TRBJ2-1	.	CASSSRGTGLGNEQFF	TGTGCCAGCAGCTCCCGAGGGACAGGTCTAGGAAATGAGCAGTTCTTC
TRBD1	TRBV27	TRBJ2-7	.	CASKPGTGTYEQYF	TGTGCCAGCAAGCCCGGGACAGGGACCTACGAGCAGTACTTC
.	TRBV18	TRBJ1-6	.	CASSPGAPRSYNSPLHF	TGTGCCAGCTCACCAGGGGCACCACGCTCCTATAATTCACCCCTCCACTTT
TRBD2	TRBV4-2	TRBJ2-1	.	CASSSGGLGNNEQFF	TGTGCCAGCAGCTCTGGGGGACTAGGGAACAATGAGCAGTTCTTC
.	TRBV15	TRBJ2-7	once	CATSRDIHYEQYF	TGTGCCACCAGCAGGGACATTCACTACGAGCAGTACTTC
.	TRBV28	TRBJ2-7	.	CASSLLSPSEQYF	TGTGCCAGCAGTTTACTTTCCCCTTCGGAGCAGTACTTC
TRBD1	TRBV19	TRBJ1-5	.	CASSSPGTGGQPQHF	TGTGCCAGTAGTTCTCCCGGGACAGGGGGGCAGCCCCAGCATTTT
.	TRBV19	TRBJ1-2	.	CASRTGTTNYGYTF	TGTGCCAGTAGAACCGGGACAACTAACTATGGCTACACCTTC
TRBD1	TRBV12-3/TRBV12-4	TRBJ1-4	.	CASNPGQGEKLFF	TGTGCCAGCAATCCTGGACAGGGCGAAAAACTGTTTTTT
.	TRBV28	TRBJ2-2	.	CASSFSLRAHGELFF	TGTGCCAGCAGTTTCTCGCTCAGGGCCCACGGGGAGCTGTTTTTT
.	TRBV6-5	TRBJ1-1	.	CASRTGGSAFF	TGTGCCAGCAGGACGGGGGGATCAGCTTTCTTT
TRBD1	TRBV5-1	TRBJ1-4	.	CASSAGQVNEKLFF	TGCGCCAGCAGCGCCGGACAGGTTAATGAAAAACTGTTTTTT
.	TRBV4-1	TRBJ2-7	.	CASSQALGDGLYEQYF	TGCGCCAGCAGCCAGGCGCTAGGTGACGGACTCTACGAGCAGTACTTC
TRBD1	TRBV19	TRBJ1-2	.	CASSQRGTGASTTF	TGTGCCAGTAGCCAACGGGGGACAGGGGCGTCAACCACCTTC
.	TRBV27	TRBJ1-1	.	CASSLTEYTEAFF	TGTGCCAGCAGTTTAACAGAGTACACTGAAGCTTTCTTT
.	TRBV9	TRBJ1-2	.	CASSPGSEYDGYTF	TGTGCCAGCAGCCCTGGATCGGAGTATGATGGCTACACCTTC
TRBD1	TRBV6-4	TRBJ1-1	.	CASRPDRGGESEAFF	TGTGCCAGCAGACCAGACAGGGGAGGGGAATCTGAAGCTTTCTTT
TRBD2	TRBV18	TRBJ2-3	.	CASSPPAGGRTDTQYF	TGTGCCAGCTCACCACCGGCGGGGGGTCGCACAGATACGCAGTATTTT
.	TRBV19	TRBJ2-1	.	CASSIRGSYNEQFF	TGTGCCAGTAGTATTCGGGGGAGCTACAATGAGCAGTTCTTC
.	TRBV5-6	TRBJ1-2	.	CASSLERDHGYTF	TGTGCCAGCAGCTTGGAGAGGGATCATGGCTACACCTTC
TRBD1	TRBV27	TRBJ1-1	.	CASSLDRGDTEAFF	TGTGCCAGCAGTTTGGACAGGGGGGACACTGAAGCTTTCTTT
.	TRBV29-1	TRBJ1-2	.	CSVATANGYTF	TGCAGCGTTGCGACAGCGAATGGCTACACCTTC
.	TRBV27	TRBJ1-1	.	CASSLLRSRAGVNTEAFF	TGTGCCAGCAGTTTGTTGCGATCACGGGCCGGGGTGAACACTGAAGCTTTCTTT
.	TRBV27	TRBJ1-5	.	CAAKLRVHNQPQHF	TGTGCCGCTAAGCTGCGGGTACATAATCAGCCCCAGCATTTT